The next 25 T cell receptor beta chains were all read from a single sample in a study of blood T cell repertoires in COVID-19. Data came from immunoSEQ multiplex PCR; TCRdb stores just in-frame clones and leaves some out. The sample holds a few hundred thousand clones; approximately 92% are singletons and the top ten take 18%. The sample comprised PBMCs or T cells enriched from blood (not recorded which). These receptors originate from a woman aged 25 to 39 who had recovered from COVID-19.

This chain joins TRBV15 and TRBJ2-3, with a tentative D call TRBD1 (5 bases). The CDR3 is 13 amino acids. The germline gives CDR1 LNHNV, CDR2 YYDKDF (reference sequence). Trimming left V 8 bases short and J 5 bases short, with 14 bases between. The CDR3 DNA follows: TGTGCCACCGGGGCTGGGGTAGAAGATACGCAGTATTTT. This gives the protein CATGAGVEDTQYF.

The chain carries TRBV13 and TRBJ2-3; tentative D call: TRBD1 (6 bases). The CDR3 has 13 amino acids. Trimming took off 4 bases at V and 5 bases at J, with 10 bases between the two ends. Looked up from germline, CDR1 is PRHDT and CDR2 is FYEKMQ (reference sequence). The CDR3 protein is CASSYTGLDTQYF. CDR3 nucleotide sequence: TGTGCCAGCAGCTACACAGGGTTAGATACGCAGTATTTT.

The genes are TRBV18 and TRBJ1-1; 7 bases are a match to TRBD1. CDR1 and CDR2 from the germline V gene are KGHSH and LQKENI. This CDR3 contains 11 residues. The V gene end was trimmed by 5 bases and the J gene end by 11 bases; junction bases not matched to a gene: 5. The CDR3 here is CASSGGQTAFF. The CDR3, as DNA: TGTGCCAGCTCAGGGGGACAGACCGCTTTCTTT.

V gene TRBV6-1 combines with J gene TRBJ2-3; maybe TRBD1 (5 bases). The CDR3 is 18 amino acids. Germline V CDR1 and CDR2: MNHNS, SASEGT. V lost 2 bases and J lost 1, with 19 bases in between. CDR3 coding DNA: TGTGCCAGCAGTGAAATTCGGGTCGTGGGGCTTGGCACAGATACGCAGTATTTT. This gives the protein CASSEIRVVGLGTDTQYF.

This clone was seen just once. The rearrangement links TRBV5-4 to TRBJ1-1, with 9 nucleotides matching TRBD1. CDR3 length: 15 amino acids. V lost 3 bases, J lost 3 bases, and 6 bases stayed unmatched. The germline V gene encodes CDR1 SGHNT and CDR2 YYREEE (reference sequence). CDR3 bases: TGTGCCAGCAGCTGGGGACAGGGAAGTTACACTGAAGCTTTCTTT. It specifies CASSWGQGSYTEAFF.

This clone was detected only once. V usage is TRBV5-4 and J usage is TRBJ1-2; D gene unclear. The CDR3 runs 13 residues. CDR1 is SGHNT and CDR2 is YYREEE in the germline V gene (reference sequence). With 1 base removed from V and 5 bases from J, the gap between germline ends came to 9 bases. The CDR3 bases are TGTGCCAGCAGCTTGTCCTCCGGTTATGGCTACACCTTC. Translation gives CASSLSSGYGYTF. The full variable domain, rest sourced from reference TRBV5-4 and TRBJ1-2, is ETGVTQSPTHLIKTRGQQVTLRCSSQSGHNTVSWYQQALGQGPQFIFQYYREEENGRGNFPPRFSGLQFPNYSSELNVNALELDDSALYLCASSLSSGYGYTFGSGTRLTVV.

The J gene is TRBJ1-2, the V gene TRBV6-5; D possibly corresponds to TRBD1 (6 bases). Trimming took off 10 bases at V and 2 bases at J, with 14 bases between the two ends. The V gene's germline CDR1 is MNHEY and CDR2 SVGAGI. The CDR3 is made up of 13 amino acids. The CDR3 nucleotides read TGTGCCACCAGGAACACAGGGAACTATGGCTACACCTTC. Amino acid sequence: CATRNTGNYGYTF.

The rearrangement joins TRBV19 to TRBJ2-7, with no clear D. V was trimmed by 9 bases and J by 3 bases, leaving 18 bases between them. The CDR3 has 14 amino acids. The V gene's germline CDR1 is LNHDA and CDR2 SQIVND (reference sequence). CDR3 DNA sequence: TGTGCCAGGCCATGGGCAGCTTGGATCTACGAGCAGTACTTC. This codes for CARPWAAWIYEQYF.

This clone was recorded once. CDR3 DNA: TGTGCCAGCAGCCCCAGACCCGTAGCGGTACTCTACAATGAGCAGTTCTTC. This codes for CASSPRPVAVLYNEQFF. The V gene is TRBV7-3, the J gene TRBJ2-1, with D possibly TRBD2 on 6 matching bases. The CDR3 runs to 17 residues. In germline, CDR1 is SGHTA, CDR2 FQGTGA. Trimming left V 5 bases short and J 3 bases short, with 20 bases between. The full variable domain, completed using reference TRBV7-3 and TRBJ2-1, is GAGVSQTPSNKVTEKGKYVELRCDPISGHTALYWYRQSLGQGPEFLIYFQGTGAADDSGLPNDRFFAVRPEGSVSTLKIQRTERGDSAVYLCASSPRPVAVLYNEQFFGPGTRLTVL.

CDR3 nucleotides: TGTGCCAGCAGCTTAGGGCAGGGGACTAGCAATCAGCCCCAGCATTTT. It translates to CASSLGQGTSNQPQHF. The gene calls are TRBV7-9 and TRBJ1-5, with D possibly matching TRBD1 (6 bases). V lost 1 base to trimming and J lost 0 bases, with 10 bases between them. The CDR3 consists of 16 residues. Germline V lookup: CDR1 SEHNR, CDR2 FQNEAQ (reference sequence). The whole variable domain, filled in from reference TRBV7-9 and TRBJ1-5, reads DTGVSQNPRHKITKRGQNVTFRCDPISEHNRLYWYRQTLGQGPEFLTYFQNEAQLEKSRLLSDRFSAERPKGSFSTLEIQRTEQGDSAMYLCASSLGQGTSNQPQHFGDGTRLSIL.

The CDR3 region has the DNA TGTGCCAGCAGTTACGGAGGACAGGGGGGCTATGGCTACACCTTC. Amino acids: CASSYGGQGGYGYTF. The genes are TRBV6-5 and TRBJ1-2, with TRBD1 matching 10 bases. V was pared by 2 bases and J by 4 bases, with 4 bases of the junction left unmatched. Per the germline V gene, CDR1 is MNHEY and CDR2 is SVGAGI. The CDR3 has 15 amino acids.

The chain couples TRBV4-1 to TRBJ1-3; perhaps TRBD1 as D (6 bases). The CDR3 covers 16 residues. Trimming stripped 4 bases from V and 3 bases from J, with 16 bases between. CDR1 is MGHRA and CDR2 is YSYEKL in the germline V gene. The CDR3 sequence: CASSLTIGGGGNTIYF. The CDR3 bases are TGCGCCAGCAGCCTAACGATAGGGGGGGGTGGAAACACCATATATTTT.

This clone was found a few times. This rearrangement joins TRBV5-1 to TRBJ2-1; 10 bases match TRBD2. With 7 bases clipped from V and 7 bases from J, the junction kept 14 bases outside the gene matches. Germline-derived CDR1 and CDR2 are SGHRS and YFSETQ. The CDR3 totals 16 residues. CDR3 sequence: CASYLWKREGRNEQFF. CDR3 nucleotides: TGCGCCAGCTATCTGTGGAAGCGGGAGGGCCGGAATGAGCAGTTCTTC.

The chain combines TRBV7-6 with TRBJ2-6, with D hard to call. V gave up 1 base and J gave up 3 bases, with 7 bases separating them. Germline V gene data show CDR1 as SGHVS and CDR2 as FNYEAQ. This CDR3 comprises 15 residues. CDR3 in amino acids: CASSLDPGGANVLTF. The CDR3 region has the DNA TGTGCCAGCAGCTTAGACCCAGGTGGGGCCAACGTCCTGACTTTC. Together with reference TRBV7-6 and TRBJ2-6, the CDR3 gives the full variable domain: GAGVSQSPRYKVTKRGQDVALRCDPISGHVSLYWYRQALGQGPEFLTYFNYEAQQDKSGLPNDRFSAERPEGSISTLTIQRTEQRDSAMYRCASSLDPGGANVLTFGAGSRLTVL.

The chain carries TRBV3-1 (or the pseudogene TRBV3-2) and TRBJ1-3, with no clear D. This CDR3 contains 11 residues. V lost 7 bases to trimming and J lost 4 bases, with 5 bases between them. Germline lookup yields CDR1 LGHDT and CDR2 YNNKEL (reference sequence). CDR3 bases: TGTGCCAGCAAATCGGGAAACACCATATATTTT. Amino acids: CASKSGNTIYF.

This clone has just one count. The chain carries TRBV6-5 and TRBJ1-6; D not certain. CDR1 and CDR2 from the germline V gene are MNHEY and SVGAGI. Between the trimmed V and J ends, which lost 5 bases and 13 bases, there was a span of 6 bases. The CDR3 is 10 residues long. CDR3 amino acids: CASSLVPLHF. For the CDR3, the DNA is TGTGCCAGCAGTCTAGTTCCCCTCCACTTT.

DNA of the CDR3: TGTGCCAGTAGGAGGGAGGGAGCGAACTATGGCTACACCTTC. Translating it yields CASRREGANYGYTF. The rearrangement joins TRBV19 to TRBJ1-2, with D unclear. This CDR3 contains 14 residues. In germline, CDR1 is LNHDA, CDR2 SQIVND (reference sequence). V lost 6 bases, J lost 2 bases, and 13 bases lay in between.

The V and J genes are TRBV6-2 or TRBV6-3 and TRBJ2-7; 8 bases are shared with TRBD2. There are 21 residues in the CDR3. Germline V gene lookup returns CDR1 MNHEY and CDR2 SVGEGT. The trim removed 0 bases at V and 1 base at J, leaving 20 bases unmatched. The DNA for the CDR3 is TGTGCCAGCAGTTACTCGACAGTTCCCCTCCCGTCTAGCGGGCCGTCCTACGAGCAGTACTTC. Encoded protein: CASSYSTVPLPSSGPSYEQYF.

The chain joins TRBV10-3 to TRBJ1-4, with 9 nucleotides matching TRBD1. The CDR3 extends over 14 amino acids. The junction had 7 bases not matched to a gene; V was cut back by 6 bases and J by 8 bases. Germline V gene lookup returns CDR1 ENHRY and CDR2 SYGVKD. The CDR3 spells CAISLGTGTEKLFF. As DNA, the CDR3 is TGTGCCATCAGCCTCGGGACAGGGACCGAAAAACTGTTTTTT.

This chain uses TRBV20-1 with TRBJ1-1, with unresolved D. This CDR3 is 10 amino acids long. Germline V gene sequence: CDR1 DFQATT, CDR2 SNEGSKA (reference sequence). The V end was cut by 4 bases, the J end by 12 bases, with 12 bases between. The CDR3 loop is CSAIGLRPFF. The CDR3 DNA sequence: TGCAGTGCTATCGGCCTGCGGCCTTTCTTT.

The rearrangement links TRBV28 to TRBJ1-1; maybe TRBD1 (6 bases). Germline CDR1 MDHEN, CDR2 SYDVKM. V lost 3 bases and J lost 5, with 10 bases in between. CDR3 length: 13 residues. The CDR3, as DNA: TGTGCCAGCAGTTTCTACCAGGGGACTGAAGCTTTCTTT. Its translation is CASSFYQGTEAFF.

CDR3 DNA: TGTGCCAGCAGCCTCAAGAGGGCTTATAGCAATCAGCCCCAGCATTTT. It yields the protein CASSLKRAYSNQPQHF. The V call is TRBV5-5, the J call TRBJ1-5; D is unresolved. CDR1 is SGHKS and CDR2 is YYEKEE in the germline V gene (reference sequence). This CDR3 has 16 residues. Trimming shortened V by 4 bases and J by 0 bases, and 14 bases separated the two germline ends.

This chain connects TRBV7-2 to TRBJ2-1; 12 positions agree with TRBD2. The germline CDR1 and CDR2 sequences are SGHTA and FQGNSA. This CDR3 has 14 residues. The V and J ends lost 6 bases and 7 bases, in that order; junction bases with no gene match: 4. In nucleotides, the CDR3 is TGTGCCAGCAGTCGACTAGCGGGAGTGAATGAGCAGTTCTTC. It is translated as CASSRLAGVNEQFF.

The J gene is TRBJ2-2, the V gene TRBV27; 14 positions match TRBD2. The germline V gene has CDR1 MNHEY and CDR2 SMNVEV (reference sequence). The CDR3 length is 17 residues. After removal of 8 bases from V and 6 bases from J, the junction contained 11 bases not matched to a gene. The CDR3 nucleotides read TGTGCCAGCTACAACTCGGGACTAGCGGGGGTGGCCGGGGAGCTGTTTTTT. It encodes CASYNSGLAGVAGELFF.

The chain combines TRBV28 with TRBJ1-5; 9 bases align to TRBD1. This CDR3 region has 14 residues. The J segment lost 5 bases and the V segment lost 5 bases, leaving 4 bases of the junction unmatched. Germline assignment: CDR1 MDHEN and CDR2 SYDVKM. CDR3 loop: CASSPGDRDQPQHF. The CDR3 DNA reads TGTGCCAGCAGTCCTGGGGACAGGGATCAGCCCCAGCATTTT.